This T cell receptor beta chain was profiled in a study of PD-1 blockade in classical Hodgkin lymphoma. About this clone itself: Antigen specificity is unknown.

Patients all relapsed after autologous stem cell transplantation, and there was variation in brentuximab vedotin exposure. Magnetic negative selection was used to purify CD4+ T cells from PBMCs that had been thawed. This table comes from immunoSEQ multiplex PCR, and its TCRdb copy is limited to in-frame clones, with some not included. This table holds roughly 7,500 clones, almost 80% found once. Study-wide results and caveats: Whereas CD4+ TCR diversity had risen significantly by C4D1, CD8+ TCR diversity had not. Patients who responded completely had about the same baseline diversity as newly diagnosed patients.

The V gene's germline CDR1 is MNHEY and CDR2 SMNVEV (reference sequence). This CDR3 contains 15 residues. Trimming removed 6 bases from V and 4 bases from J; junction bases left unmatched: 11. This TCR derives from a human donor with classical Hodgkin lymphoma. The sequenced sample was CD4+ T cells from blood, obtained at baseline. This chain connects TRBV27 to TRBJ2-5, with 7 bases that match TRBD1. CDR3: CASSPRTGRAETQYF. The CDR3 region has the DNA TGTGCCAGCAGCCCCAGGACAGGTAGAGCAGAGACCCAGTACTTC.